The subject of this entry is one T cell receptor beta chain. Its antigen remains unidentified. Clones were sequenced by immunoSEQ multiplex PCR, and TCRdb holds only the in-frame ones, with some missing. The sample holds about 170,000 clones, 85% to 90% seen once. The donors were part of the validation cohort of 120 subjects. That cohort was separate from the first cohort, which comprised 550 to 750 subjects. This sample was included in a study of cytomegalovirus exposure and HLA in healthy donors. Findings of the study overall: Reports described diagnosis of cytomegalovirus status by the classifier as highly specific and sensitive. Three chains linked to CMV were shown in vitro to be specific for CMV antigens. Listed as cytomegalovirus-associated were 164 TCR beta chains.

This sequence originates from a man between 18 and 35 years old in good health and CMV-seropositive. The specimen sequenced was PBMCs.

The CDR3 DNA is TGTGCCAGCAGCTCCAAGACAGGGGGCCCAAACAATGAGCAGTTCTTC. It yields the protein CASSSKTGGPNNEQFF. The chain couples TRBV5-4 to TRBJ2-1, with TRBD1 matching over 10 bases. V dropped 3 bases and J dropped 5; count of bases not matched to a gene: 8. In germline, CDR1 is SGHNT, CDR2 YYREEE (reference sequence). There are 16 residues in the CDR3. Together with reference TRBV5-4 and TRBJ2-1, the CDR3 gives the full variable domain: ETGVTQSPTHLIKTRGQQVTLRCSSQSGHNTVSWYQQALGQGPQFIFQYYREEENGRGNFPPRFSGLQFPNYSSELNVNALELDDSALYLCASSSKTGGPNNEQFFGPGTRLTVL.